This T cell receptor (beta chain) was recorded in a study of cytomegalovirus exposure and HLA in healthy donors. The CDR3 runs 15 residues. V dropped 7 bases and J dropped 2 bases, with 17 bases sitting between them. CDR1 and CDR2 (germline): MNHEY, SMNVEV (reference sequence). With 60 Vbeta and 13 Jbeta primers, the PCR was carried out. Sequenced by immunoSEQ multiplex PCR; TCRdb stores in-frame clones only, minus some. The data contain about 200,000 clones, 87% of them seen just once; the ten biggest clones take up around 0.99%. The chain is built from TRBV27 and TRBJ1-1; D ambiguous. The sequenced material came from PBMCs. The sequence was collected from a boy aged 2 to 10 in good health and CMV-seronegative. CDR3 nucleotides: TGTGCCAGCACCTCTTATCGGGGTACAAACACTGAAGCTTTCTTT. Residues: CASTSYRGTNTEAFF.